These 29 T cell receptor beta chains came from one sample sequenced in a study of CD8 T cells in Susac syndrome. An amount of RNA that ranged from 0.5 to 1 ug was reverse transcribed with random hexamers. TCRdb re-called the immunoSEQ multiplex PCR reads with MiXCR, one entry per CDR3 protein. Seen here are some 220,000 distinct CDR3 sequences, about 96% observed once, and the top ten hold roughly 0.09%. Material for sequencing was CD4+ T cells from PBMCs. The receptors come from a human donor with multiple sclerosis.

The genes are TRBV19 and TRBJ2-7; TRBD2 matches at 11 bases. Germline CDR1 is LNHDA and CDR2 is SQIVND (reference sequence). The V gene end was trimmed by 4 bases and the J gene end by 1 base; junction bases not matched to a gene: 6. The CDR3 is 16 residues long. The CDR3 is CASSNPGTSGSYEQYF. Here the CDR3 DNA reads TGTGCCAGTAGTAATCCCGGGACTAGCGGTTCCTACGAGCAGTACTTC. Drawing the rest from reference TRBV19 and TRBJ2-7, the complete variable domain is DGGITQSPKYLFRKEGQNVTLSCEQNLNHDAMYWYRQDPGQGLRLIYYSQIVNDFQKGDIAEGYSVSREKKESFPLTVTSAQKNPTAFYLCASSNPGTSGSYEQYFGPGTRLTVT.

The CDR3 DNA follows: TGTGCCAGCAGCTTCGGCCAGGGTGTATTCTTC. It is translated as CASSFGQGVFF. J is TRBJ2-1 and V is TRBV27; D might be TRBD1 (5 bases). V was trimmed by 6 bases and J by 16 bases, leaving 16 bases between them. CDR3 length: 11 amino acids. CDR1 and CDR2 (germline): MNHEY, SMNVEV (reference sequence).

The rearrangement uses TRBV7-9 and TRBJ1-1, with 7 positions matching TRBD1. The V and J ends lost 8 bases and 1 base, in that order; junction bases with no gene match: 4. The CDR3 contains 13 residues. Germline V CDR1 and CDR2: SEHNR, FQNEAQ (reference sequence). CDR3 loop: CASYRQGNTEAFF. CDR3 DNA sequence: TGTGCCAGCTACCGACAGGGGAACACTGAAGCTTTCTTT.

J is TRBJ2-3 and V is TRBV20-1, with 9 bases aligning to TRBD2. Germline lookup yields CDR1 DFQATT and CDR2 SNEGSKA (reference sequence). This CDR3 comprises 14 residues. The CDR3 bases are TGCAGCCAGGGGGGCGGGAGGGCCTCAGATACGCAGTATTTT. Its protein product is CSQGGGRASDTQYF.

This clonotype has more than one count but fewer than ten. This rearrangement joins TRBV7-9 to TRBJ2-3; unclear D gene. Germline V gene sequence: CDR1 SEHNR, CDR2 FQNEAQ (reference sequence). The CDR3 extends over 11 amino acids. Trimming shortened V by 4 bases and J by 5 bases, and 4 bases separated the two germline ends. The CDR3 is CASSSKDTQYF. CDR3 nucleotide sequence: TGTGCCAGCAGCTCGAAAGATACGCAGTATTTT.

The chain is built from TRBV28 and TRBJ2-1; TRBD2 aligns across 7 bases. Germline V CDR1 and CDR2: MDHEN, SYDVKM. The CDR3 is 15 residues long. V shed 5 bases and J 12 bases; nucleotides not matched to a gene: 16. The CDR3 DNA follows: TGTGCCAGCAGTCCCCGTGCGGGAGCATACCAGGGGCAGTTCTTC. This gives the protein CASSPRAGAYQGQFF.

The CDR3 DNA reads TGTGCCAGCAGGCGGGACAGACAAGCTTTCTTT. It is translated as CASRRDRQAFF. This rearrangement joins TRBV3-1 to TRBJ1-1; 7 bases map to TRBD1. The CDR3 is 11 amino acids. The germline CDR1 and CDR2 sequences are LGHDT and YNNKEL (reference sequence). The V gene end was trimmed by 6 bases and the J gene end by 9 bases; junction bases not matched to a gene: 4. The complete variable domain, with remaining parts taken from reference TRBV3-1 and TRBJ1-1, reads DTAVSQTPKYLVTQMGNDKSIKCEQNLGHDTMYWYKQDSKKFLKIMFSYNNKELIINETVPNRFSPKSPDKAHLNLHINSLELGDSAVYFCASRRDRQAFFGQGTRLTVV.

The chain uses TRBV20-1 and TRBJ2-1; D gene unclear. V dropped 5 bases and J dropped 15 bases, with 26 bases sitting between them. Per germline, CDR1 DFQATT and CDR2 SNEGSKA (reference sequence). The CDR3 consists of 14 residues. In DNA form, the CDR3 reads TGCAGTGCTGATGTAATGGGTCAGGTAGTTCCCGGGTTCTTC. It translates to CSADVMGQVVPGFF.

This clonotype was seen just once. V usage is TRBV20-1 and J usage is TRBJ2-3; D may correspond to TRBD1 or TRBD2 (5 bases each). V lost 0 bases and J lost 5, with 9 bases in between. CDR3 length: 13 amino acids. Germline CDR1 and CDR2: DFQATT and SNEGSKA (reference sequence). CDR3 coding DNA: TGCAGTGCTAGAGAAACAGGAGGAGATACGCAGTATTTT. Residues: CSARETGGDTQYF.

J is TRBJ1-5 and V is TRBV7-9; D possibly corresponds to TRBD1 (5 bases). Trimming stripped 4 bases from V and 0 bases from J, with 13 bases between. The CDR3 has 16 residues. Germline lookup yields CDR1 SEHNR and CDR2 FQNEAQ (reference sequence). In DNA, the CDR3 is TGTGCCAGCAGCTCAAAGGGAGGGGCTAGCAATCAGCCCCAGCATTTT. It translates to CASSSKGGASNQPQHF.

This chain joins TRBV9 and TRBJ2-4; perhaps D is TRBD1 or TRBD2 (5 bases each). Trimming stripped 0 bases from V and 8 bases from J, with 12 bases between. Germline values: CDR1 SGDLS, CDR2 YYNGEE. The CDR3 has 14 amino acids. This chain's CDR3 is CASSVVGASDIQYF. CDR3 DNA sequence: TGTGCCAGCAGCGTAGTCGGGGCATCGGACATTCAGTACTTC.

This rearrangement joins TRBV5-1 to TRBJ2-3; 9 nucleotides align to TRBD2. With 4 bases clipped from V and 6 bases from J, the junction kept 6 bases outside the gene matches. The CDR3 covers 14 residues. CDR1 SGHRS and CDR2 YFSETQ come from the germline V gene. CDR3: CASSLSGGRDTQYF. Written as DNA, the CDR3 is TGCGCCAGCAGCCTTAGCGGGGGCCGGGATACGCAGTATTTT.

V usage is TRBV7-2 and J usage is TRBJ2-1, with TRBD2 matching 12 bases. V shed 2 bases, J shed 12 bases, and the junction held 11 bases outside the gene matches. Germline V gene sequence: CDR1 SGHTA, CDR2 FQGNSA. The CDR3 runs to 16 residues. The CDR3 DNA reads as TGTGCCAGCAGCTTATGGTCTAGCGGGGGGGCCCAGGTGCAGTTCTTC. It codes for CASSLWSSGGAQVQFF. Variable domain in full (rest from reference TRBV7-2 and TRBJ2-1): GAGVSQSPSNKVTEKGKDVELRCDPISGHTALYWYRQSLGQGLEFLIYFQGNSAPDKSGLPSDRFSAERTGGSVSTLTIQRTQQEDSAVYLCASSLWSSGGAQVQFFGPGTRLTVL.

V gene TRBV5-4 combines with J gene TRBJ2-5; D is undetermined. CDR1 is SGHNT, CDR2 YYREEE, per germline (reference sequence). This CDR3 contains 13 residues. The germline V and J ends were trimmed by 5 bases and 4 bases, with 12 bases remaining between them. The DNA for the CDR3 is TGTGCCAGCAGGGTGGCTCTGAGAGAGACCCAGTACTTC. This gives the protein CASRVALRETQYF.

The rearrangement joins TRBV29-1 to TRBJ2-7, with 9 bases identical to TRBD1. Germline CDR1 and CDR2: SQVTM and ANQGSEA. The CDR3 consists of 13 residues. With V trimmed by 6 bases and J by 2 bases, 5 bases remained unmatched. CDR3 nucleotide sequence: TGCAGCGTCGCGGACAGGGGACCCTACGAGCAGTACTTC. This codes for CSVADRGPYEQYF.

The chain joins TRBV29-1 to TRBJ2-1; 8 positions agree with TRBD2. Trimming took 7 bases from V and 9 from J; bases not matched to a gene: 5. The CDR3 is 11 residues long. Germline V gene data show CDR1 as SQVTM and CDR2 as ANQGSEA. As DNA, the CDR3 is TGCAGCGCTGGACTAGCCATTGAGCAGTTCTTC. This translates into CSAGLAIEQFF.

The V gene is TRBV20-1, the J gene TRBJ2-7, with D tentatively TRBD1 (5 bases). V dropped 6 bases and J dropped 3 bases, with 15 bases sitting between them. The CDR3 is made up of 13 amino acids. Per germline, CDR1 DFQATT and CDR2 SNEGSKA (reference sequence). The CDR3 is CSAQLDRNYEQYF. The CDR3 DNA reads TGCAGTGCGCAACTCGACAGAAACTACGAGCAGTACTTC.

The V call is TRBV29-1, the J call TRBJ1-1; unclear D gene. The V end lost 4 bases, the J end lost 1 base, and 10 bases lay between the germline ends. The CDR3 length is 13 residues. Germline V gene lookup returns CDR1 SQVTM and CDR2 ANQGSEA. The CDR3 loop reads CSVGVWENTEAFF. The CDR3 DNA follows: TGCAGCGTTGGGGTATGGGAGAACACTGAAGCTTTCTTT.

This clonotype was observed a handful of times. The rearrangement uses TRBV5-1 and TRBJ2-5; no reliable D call. Trimming cost V 3 bases and J 1 base, with 4 bases left between them. CDR1 SGHRS and CDR2 YFSETQ come from the germline V gene. This CDR3 region has 12 residues. CDR3 in amino acids: CASSSGQETQYF. The CDR3 DNA sequence: TGCGCCAGCAGCTCCGGCCAAGAGACCCAGTACTTC.

The genes are TRBV3-1 and TRBJ1-6; TRBD1 aligns across 8 bases. With 2 bases clipped from V and 7 bases from J, the junction kept 4 bases outside the gene matches. This CDR3 has 15 residues. Germline V gene lookup returns CDR1 LGHDT and CDR2 YNNKEL (reference sequence). The CDR3 loop reads CASSQLGQGNSPLHF. The CDR3 coding sequence is TGTGCCAGCAGCCAACTTGGACAGGGAAATTCACCCCTCCACTTT.

V is TRBV2 and J is TRBJ2-5, with D tentatively TRBD2 (7 bases). The CDR3 covers 14 residues. Germline V gives CDR1 SNHLY, CDR2 FYNNEI. Trimming took 0 bases from V and 5 from J, leaving 10 bases between them. The CDR3 DNA sequence: TGTGCCAGCAGTGAAGCGCGGGGGCGGGAGACCCAGTACTTC. It translates to CASSEARGRETQYF.

The chain recombines TRBV2 with TRBJ1-1; D is uncertain. CDR1 SNHLY and CDR2 FYNNEI come from the germline V gene. The CDR3 spans 14 residues. Trimming removed 6 bases from V and 0 bases from J, with 11 bases in between. Written as DNA, the CDR3 is TGTGCCAGCAGCGTCATGAGCGTGAACACTGAAGCTTTCTTT. This codes for CASSVMSVNTEAFF.

The chain has TRBV2 and TRBJ1-2, with a weak D call TRBD1 (6 bases). Trimming took off 4 bases at V and 2 bases at J, with 14 bases between the two ends. Germline V gene data show CDR1 as SNHLY and CDR2 as FYNNEI. The CDR3 sequence is 15 residues long. CDR3: CASSADRGQNYGYTF. The CDR3 region has the DNA TGTGCCAGCAGTGCCGACCGCGGACAGAACTATGGCTACACCTTC.

The chain couples TRBV20-1 to TRBJ2-1; 8 bases map to TRBD1. Germline V gene data show CDR1 as DFQATT and CDR2 as SNEGSKA (reference sequence). V dropped 3 bases and J dropped 8; count of bases not matched to a gene: 9. The CDR3 is made up of 14 amino acids. The CDR3 sequence: CSASNRGMTYEQFF. DNA of the CDR3: TGCAGTGCTAGCAACAGGGGGATGACGTATGAGCAGTTCTTC.

This chain links TRBV15 with TRBJ2-7, with 9 bases lining up with TRBD1. The CDR3 consists of 15 residues. Germline V gene lookup returns CDR1 LNHNV and CDR2 YYDKDF (reference sequence). V lost 3 bases and J lost 1; bases outside the gene matches: 4. This CDR3 reads CATSRPGQGSYEQYF. Written as DNA, the CDR3 is TGTGCCACCAGCAGGCCGGGACAGGGATCCTACGAGCAGTACTTC.

The J gene is TRBJ2-4, the V gene TRBV3-1; possible D gene TRBD1, 6 bases. The germline V gene has CDR1 LGHDT and CDR2 YNNKEL (reference sequence). The ends were cut back, 4 bases at V and 2 bases at J, with 9 bases in the middle. The CDR3 extends over 14 amino acids. The CDR3 protein is CASSLQGTKNIQYF. CDR3 sequence (DNA): TGTGCCAGCAGCCTACAGGGTACCAAAAACATTCAGTACTTC.

The chain is built from TRBV20-1 and TRBJ2-7, with TRBD2 matching 13 bases. CDR1 is DFQATT, CDR2 SNEGSKA, per germline (reference sequence). The CDR3 totals 14 residues. Losses at the gene ends were 6 bases for V and 5 bases for J; bases not matched to a gene: 7. CDR3 amino acids: CSARTSGSYHEQYF. The CDR3 DNA is TGCAGTGCCAGGACTAGCGGGAGTTACCACGAGCAGTACTTC.

This chain uses TRBV20-1 with TRBJ2-7, with D possibly matching TRBD1 (6 bases). V was clipped by 4 bases and J by 0 bases, with 13 bases between them. There are 14 residues in the CDR3. Germline V lookup: CDR1 DFQATT, CDR2 SNEGSKA (reference sequence). This chain's CDR3 is CSATPRDTSYEQYF. The CDR3, as DNA: TGCAGTGCTACCCCCCGGGACACCTCCTACGAGCAGTACTTC.

The J gene is TRBJ2-7, the V gene TRBV7-9, with D possibly TRBD2 on 7 matching bases. V shed 5 bases and J shed 10 bases, with 27 bases lying between them. This CDR3 contains 16 residues. CDR1 SEHNR and CDR2 FQNEAQ come from the germline V gene (reference sequence). The CDR3 sequence: CASSPVLGGPFWRQYF. For the CDR3, the DNA is TGTGCCAGCAGCCCTGTGTTGGGGGGGCCGTTTTGGAGACAGTACTTC.